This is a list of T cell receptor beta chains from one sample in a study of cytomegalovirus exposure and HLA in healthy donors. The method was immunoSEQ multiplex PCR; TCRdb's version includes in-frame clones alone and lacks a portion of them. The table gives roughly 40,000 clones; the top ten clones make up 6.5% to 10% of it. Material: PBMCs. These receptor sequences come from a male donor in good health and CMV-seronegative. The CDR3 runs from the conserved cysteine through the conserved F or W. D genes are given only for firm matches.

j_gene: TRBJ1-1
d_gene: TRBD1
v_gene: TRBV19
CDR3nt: TGTGCCAGTAGTGAGGCAGGGGGCACTGAAGCTTTCTTT
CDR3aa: CASSEAGGTEAFF

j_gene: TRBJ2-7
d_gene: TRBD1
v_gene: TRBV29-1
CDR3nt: TGCAGCGTTGCCGGGACAGGGGGCTACGAGCAGTACTTC
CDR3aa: CSVAGTGGYEQYF

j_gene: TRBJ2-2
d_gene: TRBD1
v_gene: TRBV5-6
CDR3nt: TGTGCCAGCAGCTTGCACAGGGGGGTCACCGGGGAGCTGTTTTTT
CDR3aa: CASSLHRGVTGELFF

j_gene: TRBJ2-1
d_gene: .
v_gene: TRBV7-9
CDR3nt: TGTGCCAGCAGCTTAAACCAGGAGGGGTCGGAGCAGTTCTTC
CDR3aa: CASSLNQEGSEQFF

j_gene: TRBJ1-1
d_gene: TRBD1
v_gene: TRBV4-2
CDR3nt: TGTGCCAGCAGCCAACCGTCAGGGGGGAACACTGAAGCTTTCTTT
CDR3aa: CASSQPSGGNTEAFF

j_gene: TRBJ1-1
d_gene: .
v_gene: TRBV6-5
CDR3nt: TGTGCCAGCAGATCAAGACGGGTAGCTTTCTTT
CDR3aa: CASRSRRVAFF

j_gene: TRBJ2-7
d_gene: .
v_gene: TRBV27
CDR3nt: TGTGCCAGCAGTTGGGGCAGGGCCTACGAGCAGTACTTC
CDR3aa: CASSWGRAYEQYF

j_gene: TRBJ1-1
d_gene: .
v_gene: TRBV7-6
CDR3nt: TGTGCCAGCAGCTCAGGTGCAGGGTTTAGCACTGAAGCTTTCTTT
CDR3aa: CASSSGAGFSTEAFF

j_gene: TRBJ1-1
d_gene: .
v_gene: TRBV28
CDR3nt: TGTGCCAGCAGTTCCTTAGGAGGGGCTAACACTGAAGCTTTCTTT
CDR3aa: CASSSLGGANTEAFF

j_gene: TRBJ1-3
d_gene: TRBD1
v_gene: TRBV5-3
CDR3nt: TGTGCCAGAAGCTTGGACAGGGGGGATTCGTGTTCTTCTGGAAACACCATATATTTT
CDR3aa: CARSLDRGDSCSSGNTIYF

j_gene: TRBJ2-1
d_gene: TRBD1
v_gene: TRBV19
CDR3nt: TGTGCCAGTGGCCCGGGACAGGGGTCCTACAATGAGCAGTTCTTC
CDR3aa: CASGPGQGSYNEQFF

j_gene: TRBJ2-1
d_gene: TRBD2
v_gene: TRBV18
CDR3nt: TGTGCCAGCTCACCACCGAACGCGGGAGGCTACAATGAGCAGTTCTTC
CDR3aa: CASSPPNAGGYNEQFF

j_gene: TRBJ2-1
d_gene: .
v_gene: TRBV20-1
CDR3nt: TGCAGTGCCCCTTTAAGCGGGGAGCAGTTCTTC
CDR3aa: CSAPLSGEQFF

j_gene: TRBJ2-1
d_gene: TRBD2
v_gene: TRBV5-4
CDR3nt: TGTGCCAGCAGCCCGCCGGGGGGGGACCATGAGCAGTTCTTC
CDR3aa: CASSPPGGDHEQFF

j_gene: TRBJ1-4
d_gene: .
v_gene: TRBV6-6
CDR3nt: TGTGCCAGCAGTCCCCGGGAAAAACTGTTTTTT
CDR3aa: CASSPREKLFF

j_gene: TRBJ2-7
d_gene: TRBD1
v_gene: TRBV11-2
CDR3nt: TGTGCCAGCAGCTCAGGGGGTTCCTACGAGCAGTACTTC
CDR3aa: CASSSGGSYEQYF

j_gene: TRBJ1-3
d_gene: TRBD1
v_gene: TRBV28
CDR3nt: TGTGCCAGCAGCCTTTCCGACAGGGGGGACACCATATATTTT
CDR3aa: CASSLSDRGDTIYF

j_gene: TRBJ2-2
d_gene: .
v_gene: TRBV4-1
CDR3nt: TGCGCCAGCAGCCAAGAGACAGCGAACACCGGGGAGCTGTTTTTT
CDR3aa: CASSQETANTGELFF

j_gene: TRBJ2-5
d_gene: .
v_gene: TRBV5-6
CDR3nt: TGTGCCAGCAGCTTGGTGCCTGAGGGAGAGACCCAGTACTTC
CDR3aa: CASSLVPEGETQYF

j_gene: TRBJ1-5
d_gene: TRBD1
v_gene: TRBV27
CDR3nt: TGTGCCAGCAGGAGGGAGCAGGGGGCCAGGCAGCCCCAGCATTTT
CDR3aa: CASRREQGARQPQHF

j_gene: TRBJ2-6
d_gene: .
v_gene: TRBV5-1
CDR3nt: TGCGCCAGCAGCCCCGGCCTAGGGGGACGCAGCTCTGGGGCCAACGTCCTGACTTTC
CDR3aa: CASSPGLGGRSSGANVLTF

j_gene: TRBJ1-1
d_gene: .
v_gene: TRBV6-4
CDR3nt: TGTGCCAGCAGCCTCGAGAGGGACACTGAAGCTTTCTTT
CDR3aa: CASSLERDTEAFF